The 30 T cell receptor beta chains reported below all come from one sample, sequenced in a study of blood T cell repertoires in COVID-19. Assay: immunoSEQ multiplex PCR; the TCRdb copy retains only in-frame clones and omits some. Of 200,000 to 300,000 clones detected, approximately 90% appear once; the ten largest clones hold 3%. Material for sequencing was peripheral blood. The receptors here all came from a man in his late teens or twenties with active or convalescent COVID-19.

This chain links TRBV28 with TRBJ2-1; the match to TRBD2 covers 10 bases. Germline V gives CDR1 MDHEN, CDR2 SYDVKM. Losses at the gene ends were 9 bases for V and 7 bases for J; bases not matched to a gene: 18. The CDR3 consists of 17 residues. CDR3 in amino acids: CASTLVGLAGVLNEQFF. The CDR3 bases are TGTGCCAGTACCCTCGTGGGGCTAGCGGGAGTCTTAAATGAGCAGTTCTTC.

The gene calls are TRBV9 and TRBJ1-1; TRBD1 is a possible D gene (5 bases). This CDR3 comprises 15 residues. V lost 3 bases and J lost 4, with 16 bases in between. Germline V gene data show CDR1 as SGDLS and CDR2 as YYNGEE. The CDR3 loop is CASSAPGKGSTEAFF. The CDR3 DNA follows: TGTGCCAGCAGCGCCCCAGGGAAGGGGTCCACTGAAGCTTTCTTT.

The chain carries TRBV19 and TRBJ1-2; D gene uncertain. Germline loops: CDR1 LNHDA, CDR2 SQIVND (reference sequence). V was pared by 1 base and J by 10 bases, with 10 bases between. This CDR3 spans 12 amino acids. CDR3 protein: CASSIGRRYYTF. DNA of the CDR3: TGTGCCAGTAGTATAGGAAGGAGGTACTACACCTTC.

The chain joins TRBV9 to TRBJ2-7, with unresolved D. The CDR3 loop spans 14 amino acids. Between the trimmed V and J ends, which lost 0 bases and 2 bases, there was a span of 9 bases. CDR1 and CDR2 from the germline V gene are SGDLS and YYNGEE. CDR3 loop: CASSVGTYPYEQYF. In nucleotides, the CDR3 is TGTGCCAGCAGCGTAGGTACCTACCCCTACGAGCAGTACTTC.

This chain joins TRBV7-9 and TRBJ1-3; 8 nucleotides align to TRBD1. Looked up from germline, CDR1 is SEHNR and CDR2 is FQNEAQ (reference sequence). The junction had 3 bases not matched to a gene; V was cut back by 1 base and J by 1 base. The length of the CDR3 is 16 residues. In DNA form, the CDR3 reads TGTGCCAGCAGCTTAGGGCAGGGGGCGTCTGGAAACACCATATATTTT. Its translation is CASSLGQGASGNTIYF.

The chain is built from TRBV5-1 and TRBJ2-1; 9 positions agree with TRBD2. V lost 1 base, J lost 3 bases, and 5 bases stayed unmatched. The CDR3 runs to 16 residues. The germline V gene has CDR1 SGHRS and CDR2 YFSETQ. The CDR3 loop reads CASSLTGSGSYNEQFF. The CDR3 nucleotides are TGCGCCAGCAGCTTGACTGGTAGCGGGAGCTACAATGAGCAGTTCTTC. The full variable domain, completed using reference TRBV5-1 and TRBJ2-1, is KAGVTQTPRYLIKTRGQQVTLSCSPISGHRSVSWYQQTPGQGLQFLFEYFSETQRNKGNFPGRFSGRQFSNSRSEMNVSTLELGDSALYLCASSLTGSGSYNEQFFGPGTRLTVL.

The J gene is TRBJ1-2, the V gene TRBV29-1, with D perhaps matching TRBD1 (5 bases). Germline V gene data show CDR1 as SQVTM and CDR2 as ANQGSEA. This CDR3 has 13 residues. V was clipped by 4 bases and J by 8 bases, with 17 bases between them. The CDR3 region is CSVALTALQGYTF. The CDR3 nucleotides are TGCAGCGTTGCTCTGACAGCCTTGCAGGGCTACACCTTC.

J is TRBJ2-5 and V is TRBV15, with 10 positions matching TRBD2. Germline V gene lookup returns CDR1 LNHNV and CDR2 YYDKDF (reference sequence). The CDR3 covers 17 residues. Unmatched junction bases numbered 9, after V lost 0 bases and J lost 5 bases. The CDR3 DNA reads as TGTGCCACCAGCAGAGATGCCACTAGCGGGAACGGGGAGACCCAGTACTTC. Encoded protein: CATSRDATSGNGETQYF. The whole variable domain, filled in from reference TRBV15 and TRBJ2-5, reads DAMVIQNPRYQVTQFGKPVTLSCSQTLNHNVMYWYQQKSSQAPKLLFHYYDKDFNNEADTPDNFQSRRPNTSFCFLDIRSPGLGDTAMYLCATSRDATSGNGETQYFGPGTRLLVL.

The chain joins TRBV2 to TRBJ2-7; tentatively, D is TRBD2 (6 bases). This CDR3 contains 13 residues. CDR1 SNHLY and CDR2 FYNNEI come from the germline V gene. The V end lost 6 bases, the J end lost 7 bases, and 16 bases lay between the germline ends. The CDR3 loop is CASSDVTRFEQYF. The CDR3 nucleotides are TGTGCCAGCAGCGATGTGACTAGGTTTGAGCAGTACTTC.

This chain uses TRBV5-1 with TRBJ2-3; 8 nucleotides match TRBD1. J was trimmed by 10 bases and V by 5 bases; bases with no gene match: 6. Germline V CDR1 and CDR2: SGHRS, YFSETQ. This CDR3 has 12 residues. CDR3 region: CASSPGQGAQYF. The CDR3 DNA is TGCGCCAGCAGTCCTGGACAGGGTGCGCAGTATTTT.

The gene calls are TRBV6-1 and TRBJ1-1; D is possibly TRBD1 (6 bases). Trimming shortened V by 3 bases and J by 4 bases, and 12 bases separated the two germline ends. Germline V CDR1 and CDR2: MNHNS, SASEGT. The CDR3 covers 14 residues. The CDR3 spells CASSDGGLITEAFF. In DNA form, the CDR3 reads TGTGCCAGCAGTGACGGGGGGCTGATCACTGAAGCTTTCTTT.

The genes are TRBV29-1 and TRBJ1-3; no firm D call. CDR1 and CDR2 from the germline V gene are SQVTM and ANQGSEA. The V end was cut by 0 bases, the J end by 6 bases, with 12 bases between. The CDR3 is made up of 14 amino acids. The CDR3 protein is CSVEDLGRENTIYF. CDR3 coding DNA: TGCAGCGTTGAAGACTTGGGGAGAGAAAACACCATATATTTT.

The CDR3 sequence: CASSLASRIRGSSYNEQFF. The CDR3 region has the DNA TGTGCCAGCAGCTTAGCGTCTAGGATCCGGGGTAGCTCCTACAATGAGCAGTTCTTC. V is TRBV11-1 and J is TRBJ2-1, with a tentative D call TRBD2 (5 bases). The V gene lost 0 bases and the J gene lost 0 bases, with 18 bases spanning the gap. Germline values: CDR1 SGHAT, CDR2 FQDESV (reference sequence). This CDR3 has 19 amino acids.

The chain uses TRBV21-1 and TRBJ1-2. TRBV21-1 has pseudogene status. The CDR3 contains 15 residues. The CDR3: CASSIWGRGENGYTF. Written as DNA, the CDR3 is TGTGCCAGCAGCATTTGGGGTCGGGGGGAAAATGGCTACACCTTC.

The rearrangement uses TRBV3-1 (or the pseudogene TRBV3-2) and TRBJ2-1; perhaps TRBD1 as D (5 bases). Trimming removed 3 bases from V and 12 bases from J, with 15 bases in between. Germline CDR1 is LGHDT and CDR2 is YNNKEL (reference sequence). CDR3 size: 13 residues. The chain's CDR3 is CASSQSPDRVQFF. DNA for the CDR3: TGTGCCAGCAGCCAGTCCCCTGACAGAGTGCAGTTCTTC.

The chain joins TRBV2 to TRBJ1-5; 8 bases line up with TRBD1. The CDR3 extends over 14 amino acids. V was clipped by 6 bases and J by 1 base; unmatched bases: 2. In germline, CDR1 is SNHLY, CDR2 FYNNEI. CDR3 DNA sequence: TGTGCCAGCAGACAGGGGGAAAGCAATCAGCCCCAGCATTTT. Amino acid sequence: CASRQGESNQPQHF.

This clone was observed a few times. This chain joins TRBV6-4 and TRBJ1-3; a weak D match, TRBD1 (6 bases). CDR3 length equals 15 residues. Per germline, CDR1 MRHNA and CDR2 SNTAGT. Trimming took 4 bases from V and 0 from J, leaving 10 bases between them. The CDR3 nucleotides are TGTGCCAGCAGTGTACAGGGAGACTCTGGAAACACCATATATTTT. Its protein is CASSVQGDSGNTIYF.

This rearrangement joins TRBV9 to TRBJ2-3; D is unresolved. This CDR3 has 15 residues. Germline V lookup: CDR1 SGDLS, CDR2 YYNGEE. V shed 0 bases and J shed 0 bases, with 8 bases lying between them. CDR3 sequence reads: CASSVDSGSTDTQYF. The CDR3 DNA follows: TGTGCCAGCAGCGTAGATTCGGGTAGCACAGATACGCAGTATTTT.

The chain links TRBV2 to TRBJ2-7; D is unclear. Trimming left V 4 bases short and J 5 bases short, with 6 bases between. CDR1 is SNHLY and CDR2 is FYNNEI in the germline V gene. This CDR3 contains 11 residues. CDR3 coding DNA: TGTGCCAGCAGTGCCCTCGACGAGCAGTACTTC. Translation gives CASSALDEQYF.

The genes are TRBV30 and TRBJ2-7; tentative D call: TRBD1 (6 bases). Trimming took 4 bases from V and 0 from J, leaving 13 bases between them. Germline assignment: CDR1 GTSNPN and CDR2 SVGIG (reference sequence). The CDR3 spans 14 residues. The CDR3 region is CAWTRQASSYEQYF. The CDR3 coding sequence is TGTGCCTGGACCCGACAGGCGAGCTCCTACGAGCAGTACTTC.

Concerning this clone itself: One junction end does not reproduce the germline sequence, and a read error may be involved. This chain uses TRBV7-7 with TRBJ2-2; 11 bases are shared with TRBD2. Germline V lookup: CDR1 SSHAT, CDR2 FNYEAQ (reference sequence). This CDR3 contains 15 residues. The CDR3 protein is CASRGLAGSTGELFF. In DNA, the CDR3 is TGTGCTAGCAGAGGACTAGCGGGTAGCACCGGGGAGCTGTTTTTT.

The chain uses TRBV28 and TRBJ1-1, with 11 bases aligning to TRBD1. This CDR3 spans 16 amino acids. The germline CDR1 and CDR2 sequences are MDHEN and SYDVKM. V shed 6 bases and J 4 bases; nucleotides not matched to a gene: 10. CDR3 protein: CASRGRTGGVSTEAFF. Here the CDR3 DNA reads TGTGCCAGCAGGGGGCGGACAGGGGGCGTAAGCACTGAAGCTTTCTTT.

The chain couples TRBV5-1 to TRBJ1-2, with D maybe TRBD1 (6 bases). The germline gives CDR1 SGHRS, CDR2 YFSETQ. CDR3 length: 17 residues. V gave up 1 base and J gave up 4 bases, with 20 bases separating them. CDR3 amino acids: CASSLRAGEPIGYGYTF. In DNA, the CDR3 is TGCGCCAGCAGCTTGCGGGCAGGGGAACCGATTGGCTATGGCTACACCTTC. Based on the CDR3 plus reference TRBV5-1 and TRBJ1-2, the full variable domain is KAGVTQTPRYLIKTRGQQVTLSCSPISGHRSVSWYQQTPGQGLQFLFEYFSETQRNKGNFPGRFSGRQFSNSRSEMNVSTLELGDSALYLCASSLRAGEPIGYGYTFGSGTRLTVV.

The rearrangement joins TRBV4-3 to TRBJ2-1, with 8 bases matching TRBD2. V trimming: 2 bases; J trimming: 5 bases; junction bases outside the gene matches: 11. CDR3 length: 17 amino acids. In germline, CDR1 is LGHNA, CDR2 YSLEER. The chain's CDR3 is CASSQRWKREFDNEQFF. DNA for the CDR3: TGCGCCAGCAGCCAACGGTGGAAGCGGGAGTTTGACAATGAGCAGTTCTTC.

This chain joins TRBV7-2 and TRBJ2-3; perhaps TRBD2 as D (5 bases). Germline V lookup: CDR1 SGHTA, CDR2 FQGNSA. The ends were cut back, 3 bases at V and 0 bases at J, with 16 bases in the middle. The CDR3 is made up of 17 amino acids. The CDR3 reads CASSLDWGLISTDTQYF. In DNA, the CDR3 is TGTGCCAGCAGCTTGGACTGGGGTTTGATTAGCACAGATACGCAGTATTTT.

The chain is built from TRBV2 and TRBJ1-4; the D gene is possibly TRBD1 (6 bases). This CDR3 comprises 15 residues. The germline V gene has CDR1 SNHLY and CDR2 FYNNEI. V gave up 4 bases and J gave up 2 bases, with 11 bases separating them. The DNA of the CDR3 is TGTGCCAGCAGTGCCCGACAGGAGACTAATGAAAAACTGTTTTTT. Protein sequence: CASSARQETNEKLFF.

V usage is TRBV7-2 and J usage is TRBJ1-1, with 7 bases aligning to TRBD1. The CDR3 runs 15 residues. Germline-derived CDR1 and CDR2 are SGHTA and FQGNSA. Trimming took 5 bases from V and 4 from J; bases not matched to a gene: 10. The CDR3 spells CASSGQARGTTEAFF. CDR3 DNA sequence: TGTGCCAGCAGCGGACAGGCCAGAGGAACCACTGAAGCTTTCTTT.

The rearrangement links TRBV5-1 to TRBJ2-6; TRBD1 is a possible D gene (6 bases). The V end lost 4 bases, the J end lost 0 bases, and 14 bases lay between the germline ends. This CDR3 contains 17 residues. Germline V CDR1 and CDR2: SGHRS, YFSETQ. CDR3 bases: TGCGCCAGCAGCCCAGGGACACTGGGCTCTGGGGCCAACGTCCTGACTTTC. Residues: CASSPGTLGSGANVLTF.

With regard to this clone: The sample holds other DNA sequences that translate to the same CDR3. This chain links TRBV30 with TRBJ1-1, with 8 bases fitting TRBD1. The CDR3 length is 13 residues. The germline gives CDR1 GTSNPN, CDR2 SVGIG (reference sequence). Trimming at V came to 2 bases and at J to 4 bases, leaving 3 bases not matched to a gene. The CDR3 spells CAWSPTGGTEAFF. The DNA for the CDR3 is TGTGCCTGGAGTCCTACAGGGGGCACTGAAGCTTTCTTT. Looking up the rest from reference TRBV30 and TRBJ1-1 gives the full variable domain: SQTIHQWPATLVQPVGSPLSLECTVEGTSNPNLYWYRQAAGRGLQLLFYSVGIGQISSEVPQNLSASRPQDRQFILSSKKLLLSDSGFYLCAWSPTGGTEAFFGQGTRLTVV.

The rearrangement links TRBV27 to TRBJ2-1; a weak D match, TRBD1 (6 bases). Trimming removed 2 bases from V and 5 bases from J, with 16 bases in between. From germline, CDR1 is MNHEY and CDR2 SMNVEV (reference sequence). The CDR3 has 16 residues. DNA of the CDR3: TGTGCCAGCAGTTTACTAGGACAGACGAATAACAATGAGCAGTTCTTC. It encodes CASSLLGQTNNNEQFF.